One sample yielded the 4 T cell receptor beta chains listed below, sequenced in a study of immune heterogeneity within non-small cell lung tumors. Multiplex PCR with 32 V and 13 J primers amplified TCR beta CDR3. TCRdb ran MiXCR on the multiplex PCR reads and lists one entry per CDR3 protein. The data show some 2,000 distinct CDR3 sequences, around 42% seen once. Genomic DNA extracted from bulk tumor tissue served as template. A total of about 550 ng was used per sample. From each primary tumor, several far-apart biopsies were obtained during surgery. Undergoing curative surgery were patients whose non-small cell lung cancer was untreated and newly diagnosed. The sequenced sample consisted of lung tumor tissue. Receptors were obtained from a man aged 65-85 years with non-small cell lung cancer.

This clonotype came up once. A read error may account for a junction end that differs from germline. The chain recombines TRBV7-6 with TRBJ1-1, with D uncertain. Germline CDR1 and CDR2: SGHVS and FNYEAQ. The CDR3 totals 14 residues. The DNA for the CDR3 is TGTGCCAGCAGCGCGGGGTTGACGAACACTGAAGCCTTCTTT. It yields the protein CASSAGLTNTEAFF. Full variable domain (remainder filled in from reference TRBV7-6 and TRBJ1-1): GAGVSQSPRYKVTKRGQDVALRCDPISGHVSLYWYRQALGQGPEFLTYFNYEAQQDKSGLPNDRFSAERPEGSISTLTIQRTEQRDSAMYRCASSAGLTNTEAFFGQGTRLTVV.

This chain joins TRBV4-1 and TRBJ2-2, with D unclear. CDR3 length: 13 residues. V shed 5 bases and J shed 5 bases, with 9 bases lying between them. The germline CDR1 and CDR2 sequences are MGHRA and YSYEKL. The CDR3 sequence is CASSFERTGELFF. In DNA, the CDR3 is TGCGCCAGCAGCTTCGAAAGGACCGGGGAGCTGTTTTTT.

The J gene is TRBJ2-3, the V gene TRBV12-3 or TRBV12-4; 8 positions agree with TRBD2. The CDR3 is 15 residues long. V shed 10 bases, J shed 8 bases, and the junction held 17 bases outside the gene matches. CDR3 region: CATSGPAGVIGTQYF. The CDR3 bases are TGTGCCACTTCAGGACCAGCGGGAGTAATAGGTACGCAGTATTTT.

V is TRBV19 and J is TRBJ2-1; no reliable D call. This CDR3 spans 14 amino acids. V gave up 3 bases and J gave up 2 bases, with 8 bases separating them. CDR1 and CDR2 (germline): LNHDA, SQIVND (reference sequence). In nucleotides, the CDR3 is TGTGCCAGTAGTATGGCATACGCCTACAATGAGCAGTTCTTC. Protein product: CASSMAYAYNEQFF.